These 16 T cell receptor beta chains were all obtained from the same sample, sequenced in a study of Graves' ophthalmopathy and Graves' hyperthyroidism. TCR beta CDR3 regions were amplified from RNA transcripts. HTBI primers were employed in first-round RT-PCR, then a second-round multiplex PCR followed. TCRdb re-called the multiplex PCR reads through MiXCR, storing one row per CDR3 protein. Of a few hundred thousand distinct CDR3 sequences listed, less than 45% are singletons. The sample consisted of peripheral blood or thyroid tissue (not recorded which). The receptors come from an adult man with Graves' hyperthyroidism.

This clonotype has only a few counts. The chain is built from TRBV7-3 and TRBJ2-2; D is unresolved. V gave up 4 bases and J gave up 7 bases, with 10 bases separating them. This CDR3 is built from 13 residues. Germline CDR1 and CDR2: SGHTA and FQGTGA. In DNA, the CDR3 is TGTGCCAGCAGCTCCCGGATCAACGGGGAGCTGTTTTTT. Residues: CASSSRINGELFF.

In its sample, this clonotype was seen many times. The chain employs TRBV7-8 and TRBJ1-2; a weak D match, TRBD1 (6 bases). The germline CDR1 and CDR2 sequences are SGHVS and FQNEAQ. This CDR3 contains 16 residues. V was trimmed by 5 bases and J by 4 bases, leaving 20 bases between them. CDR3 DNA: TGTGCCAGCAGCCATAGAAGGGGGGGCCGTCCCTATGGCTACACCTTC. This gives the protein CASSHRRGGRPYGYTF.

Here the CDR3 DNA reads TGCAGTGCTAGTATGACGGGGGGCAGCTATGGCTACACCTTC. Translation: CSASMTGGSYGYTF. This sequence joins TRBV20-1 and TRBJ1-2; D might be TRBD1 (6 bases). CDR3 length: 14 residues. V lost 3 bases, J lost 4 bases, and 15 bases lay in between. Germline V lookup: CDR1 DFQATT, CDR2 SNEGSKA (reference sequence).

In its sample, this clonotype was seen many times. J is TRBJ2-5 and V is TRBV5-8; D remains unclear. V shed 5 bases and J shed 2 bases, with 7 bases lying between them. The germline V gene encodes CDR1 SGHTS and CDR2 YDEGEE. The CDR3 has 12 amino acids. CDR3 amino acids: CASRAAQETQYF. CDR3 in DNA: TGTGCCAGCAGGGCAGCTCAAGAGACCCAGTACTTC. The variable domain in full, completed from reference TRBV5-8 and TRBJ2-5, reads EAGVTQSPTHLIKTRGQQATLRCSPISGHTSVYWYQQALGLGLQFLLWYDEGEERNRGNFPPRFSGRQFPNYSSELNVNALELEDSALYLCASRAAQETQYFGPGTRLLVL.

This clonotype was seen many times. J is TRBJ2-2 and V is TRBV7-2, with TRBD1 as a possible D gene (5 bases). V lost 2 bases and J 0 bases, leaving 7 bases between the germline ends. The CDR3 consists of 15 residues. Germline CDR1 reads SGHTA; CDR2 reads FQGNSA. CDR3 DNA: TGTGCCAGCAGCTTACAGGGCTCGAACACCGGGGAGCTGTTTTTT. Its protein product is CASSLQGSNTGELFF.

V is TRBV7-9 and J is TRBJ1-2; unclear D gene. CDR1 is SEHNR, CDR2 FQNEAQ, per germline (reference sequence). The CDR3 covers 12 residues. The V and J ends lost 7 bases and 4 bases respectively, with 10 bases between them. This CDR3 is CASNFRGYGYTF. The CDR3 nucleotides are TGTGCCAGCAACTTCCGAGGCTATGGCTACACCTTC.

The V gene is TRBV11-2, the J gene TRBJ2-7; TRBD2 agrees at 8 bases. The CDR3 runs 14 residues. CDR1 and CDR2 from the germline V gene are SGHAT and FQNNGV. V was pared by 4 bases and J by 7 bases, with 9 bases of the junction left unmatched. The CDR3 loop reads CASSSGPGGDEQYF. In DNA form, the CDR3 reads TGTGCCAGCAGCTCCGGCCCGGGGGGGGATGAGCAGTACTTC.

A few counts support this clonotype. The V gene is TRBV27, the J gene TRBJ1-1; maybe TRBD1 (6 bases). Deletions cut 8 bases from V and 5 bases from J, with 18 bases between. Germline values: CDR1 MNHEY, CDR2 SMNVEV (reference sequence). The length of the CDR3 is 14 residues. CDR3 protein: CASYPVAGATEAFF. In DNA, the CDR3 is TGTGCCAGCTATCCTGTTGCGGGGGCTACTGAAGCTTTCTTT.

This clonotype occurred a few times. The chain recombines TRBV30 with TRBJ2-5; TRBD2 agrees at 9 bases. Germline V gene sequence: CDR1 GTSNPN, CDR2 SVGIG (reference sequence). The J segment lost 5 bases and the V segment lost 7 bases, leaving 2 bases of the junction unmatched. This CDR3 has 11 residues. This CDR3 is CAFGTSETQYF. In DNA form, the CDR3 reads TGTGCCTTCGGGACTAGCGAGACCCAGTACTTC.

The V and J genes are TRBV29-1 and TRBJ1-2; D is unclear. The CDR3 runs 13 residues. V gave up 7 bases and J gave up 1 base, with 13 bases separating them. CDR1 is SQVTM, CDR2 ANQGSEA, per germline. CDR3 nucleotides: TGCAGCGCCTCGGCTAGCGGTAACTATGGCTACACCTTC. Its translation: CSASASGNYGYTF.

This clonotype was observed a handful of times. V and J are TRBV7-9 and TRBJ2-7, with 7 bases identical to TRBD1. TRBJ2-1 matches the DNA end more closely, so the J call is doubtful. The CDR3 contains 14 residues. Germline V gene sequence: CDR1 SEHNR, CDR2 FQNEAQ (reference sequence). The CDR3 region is CASSFLDRVNEQFF. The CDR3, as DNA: TGTGCCAGCAGCTTCCTCGACAGGGTCAATGAGCAGTTCTTC.

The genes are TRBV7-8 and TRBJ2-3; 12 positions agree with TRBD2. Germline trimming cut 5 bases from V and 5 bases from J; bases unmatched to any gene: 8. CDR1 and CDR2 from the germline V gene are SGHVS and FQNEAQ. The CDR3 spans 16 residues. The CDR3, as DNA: TGTGCCAGCAGCACGACTAGCGGGGGCTTTAAAGATACGCAGTATTTT. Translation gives CASSTTSGGFKDTQYF.

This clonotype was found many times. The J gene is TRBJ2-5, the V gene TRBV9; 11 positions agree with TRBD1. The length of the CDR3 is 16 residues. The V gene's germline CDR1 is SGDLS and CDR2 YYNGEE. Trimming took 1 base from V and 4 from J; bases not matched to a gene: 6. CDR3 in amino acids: CASSVSGTGGSETQYF. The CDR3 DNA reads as TGTGCCAGCAGCGTATCCGGGACAGGGGGGTCAGAGACCCAGTACTTC.

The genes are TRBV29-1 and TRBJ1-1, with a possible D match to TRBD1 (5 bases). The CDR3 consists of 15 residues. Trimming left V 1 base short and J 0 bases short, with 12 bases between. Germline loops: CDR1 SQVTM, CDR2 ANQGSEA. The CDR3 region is CSVEGGAVMNTEAFF. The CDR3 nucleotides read TGCAGCGTTGAAGGCGGGGCTGTTATGAACACTGAAGCTTTCTTT.

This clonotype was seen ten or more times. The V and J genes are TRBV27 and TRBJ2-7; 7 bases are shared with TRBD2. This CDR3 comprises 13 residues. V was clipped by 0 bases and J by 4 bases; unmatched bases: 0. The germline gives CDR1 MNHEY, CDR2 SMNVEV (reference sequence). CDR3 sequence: CASSLSGRYEQYF. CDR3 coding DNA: TGTGCCAGCAGTTTATCCGGGAGGTACGAGCAGTACTTC.

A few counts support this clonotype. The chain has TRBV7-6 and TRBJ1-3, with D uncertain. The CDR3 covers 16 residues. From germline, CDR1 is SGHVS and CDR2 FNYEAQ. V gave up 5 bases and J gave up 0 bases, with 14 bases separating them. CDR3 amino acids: CASSPRGASSGNTIYF. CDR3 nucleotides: TGTGCCAGCAGCCCCCGTGGTGCGAGCTCTGGAAACACCATATATTTT.